Given below is one TCR beta chain in context. Its antigen remains unidentified. No base qualities exist here, and no much larger clone lies one base off it. The data stem from a study of blood T cell repertoires in COVID-19 (dated by TCRdb to the early 2020s). Context from the whole study: Collaborator samples came from the United States, Italy and Spain and covered acute and convalescent phases of COVID-19. The prospective study material was composed of cDNA or gDNA derived from T cells, B-cell-depleted T cells, or PBMCs. The dataset comprised deeply sampled blood TCRbeta repertoires from subjects exposed to, actively infected with, or recovered from COVID-19. The repertoires were made available in a free public database intended to serve as a resource for research on the immune response to SARS-CoV-2. Samples came from the ongoing ImmuneRACE study (first 160 participants) plus 1,254 subjects from 6 global collaborators. A de-identified subject ID, COVID-19 status, age in years and sex were almost always included in the sample metadata. HLA class I and class II types, where available, came from metadata supplied by the sample provider rather than from assay-based typing. Beyond this particular receptor, the publication reports: How much clinical and demographic metadata was included differed by source and by participant, and the metadata was provided uncurated.

Each collaborating institution followed its own protocols to collect whole blood in K2EDTA tubes. Collaborator samples were shipped for TCRbeta analysis as frozen whole blood, isolated PBMCs, or DNA extracted from either sample type. The CDR1 and CDR2 encoded by the germline V gene (reference sequence) are LNHDA and SQIVND. V is cut back by 7 bases and J by 5 bases, with 7 bases in the junction unmatched. From the cysteine up to the phenylalanine, the CDR3 has a length of 15 residues. The entry retains the CDR3 DNA only, 45 bases that are in frame from base 1. TCRbeta CDR3 regions were amplified from genomic DNA by means of the immunoSEQ Assay, a bias-controlled multiplex PCR. The source study handled its data this way. Within the assay, amplification of reference gene primers was used to estimate how many nucleated cells each sample contained. To quantify the absolute abundance of each unique TCRbeta CDR3 rearrangement, sequence reads were collapsed and filtered. For each sample, productive Simpson clonality was calculated as the square root of Simpson's diversity index across productive rearrangements. The table was pulled from immuneACCESS by TCRdb, which kept in-frame rearrangements only. Such tables lose some clones; where checked, under half of the loss comes from unresolved V genes, and the rest has no known cause. For V, J and clone size, that table is used; D and trimming come from the DNA. Within this sample are 150,000 to 200,000 clones, with around four fifths of them counted one time only. 4.5% to 6.5% of the sample is taken by the ten largest.

The sample taken for sequencing was peripheral blood. The chain joins TRBV19 to TRBJ2-1; TRBD2 fits 11 bases in the junction. This receptor was taken from a woman in her thirties with acute or convalescent COVID-19. The DNA sequence is given as TGTGCCAGTAAGCTGGCTAGCGGGGGGAACAATGAGCAGTTCTTC. Its protein reads: CASKLASGGNNEQFF.